The 20 T cell receptor beta chains listed next were all sequenced from one sample in a study of blood T cell repertoires in COVID-19. Libraries were prepared by immunoSEQ multiplex PCR; TCRdb keeps only in-frame clonotypes and omits some of them. The sample lists 250,000 or so clones, approximately 85% occurring once. Sequencing was done on a sample of peripheral blood. The receptors were gathered from a woman between 65 and 79 years old with acute or convalescent COVID-19.

This chain links TRBV19 with TRBJ1-5; 8 bases align to TRBD1. This CDR3 comprises 15 residues. In germline, CDR1 is LNHDA, CDR2 SQIVND (reference sequence). The J segment lost 3 bases and the V segment lost 4 bases, leaving 5 bases of the junction unmatched. The CDR3 DNA follows: TGTGCCAGTAGTACCACAGGGGGTCCCAATCAGCCCCAGCATTTT. Translated, it gives CASSTTGGPNQPQHF.

This chain connects TRBV10-1 to TRBJ1-5, with D unclear. From germline, CDR1 is WNHNN and CDR2 SYGVQD (reference sequence). Between the trimmed V and J ends, which lost 4 bases and 7 bases, there was a span of 11 bases. CDR3 size: 13 residues. CDR3 nucleotides: TGCGCCAGCAGTGCCGAGATGGGCCAGCCCCAGCATTTT. Translated: CASSAEMGQPQHF.

The DNA of the CDR3 is TGTGCCAGCGGGCACAGGGGGCTGTCCGATGAGCAGTTCTTC. Translation: CASGHRGLSDEQFF. The chain recombines TRBV6-5 with TRBJ2-1; 9 nucleotides line up with TRBD1. V lost 8 bases, J lost 8 bases, and 10 bases stayed unmatched. This CDR3 contains 14 residues. The germline V gene has CDR1 MNHEY and CDR2 SVGAGI.

J is TRBJ2-2 and V is TRBV19; 8 bases line up with TRBD1. Per germline, CDR1 LNHDA and CDR2 SQIVND (reference sequence). With 2 bases clipped from V and 6 bases from J, the junction kept 8 bases outside the gene matches. The CDR3 extends over 16 amino acids. CDR3 amino acids: CASSIRDRGYAGELFF. The CDR3 DNA sequence: TGTGCCAGTAGTATAAGAGACAGGGGATACGCCGGGGAGCTGTTTTTT.

The CDR3 DNA reads TGTGCCAGTAGTATACGCACACAGGCCACTGAAGCTTTCTTT. Amino acid sequence: CASSIRTQATEAFF. The rearrangement joins TRBV19 to TRBJ1-1; tentative D call: TRBD1 (5 bases). Germline V gene sequence: CDR1 LNHDA, CDR2 SQIVND (reference sequence). The ends were cut back, 2 bases at V and 4 bases at J, with 11 bases in the middle. The CDR3 loop spans 14 amino acids.

The chain carries TRBV7-2 and TRBJ1-5; TRBD1 agrees at 7 bases. Germline V gene lookup returns CDR1 SGHTA and CDR2 FQGNSA. V shed 2 bases and J 5 bases; nucleotides not matched to a gene: 3. The CDR3 is 14 amino acids. The CDR3 coding sequence is TGTGCCAGCAGCTTAAGAACAGGGGATCAGCCCCAGCATTTT. Translating gives CASSLRTGDQPQHF.

The chain links TRBV5-1 to TRBJ1-4; the D gene is possibly TRBD1 (6 bases). There are 15 residues in the CDR3. From germline, CDR1 is SGHRS and CDR2 YFSETQ. V was cut by 0 bases and J by 7 bases, with 13 bases left in between. The CDR3 sequence: CASSLGGGGREKLFF. CDR3 DNA: TGCGCCAGCAGCTTGGGTGGCGGGGGGCGTGAAAAACTGTTTTTT.

In nucleotides, the CDR3 is TGTGCCGGGACTAGCGGGGGGGCTTTCGAGACCCAGTACTTC. This translates into CAGTSGGAFETQYF. The chain recombines TRBV2 with TRBJ2-5; 16 bases agree with TRBD2. This CDR3 region has 14 residues. V was clipped by 11 bases and J by 5 bases; unmatched bases: 5. CDR1 SNHLY and CDR2 FYNNEI come from the germline V gene.

This clone rates as medium-sized. This chain uses TRBV19 with TRBJ1-2, with D possibly matching TRBD1 (5 bases). Between the trimmed V and J ends, which lost 4 bases and 4 bases, there was a span of 16 bases. CDR3 size: 15 residues. CDR1 and CDR2 (germline): LNHDA, SQIVND (reference sequence). CDR3 in DNA: TGTGCCAGTAGTAGCCAGGGAGGGAATTCCTATGGCTACACCTTC. Amino acid sequence: CASSSQGGNSYGYTF.

This sequence joins TRBV16 and TRBJ2-2; no firm D call. Trimming removed 0 bases at V and 3 bases at J, with 5 bases between. Germline CDR1 reads KGHSY; CDR2 reads FQNENV. CDR3 length: 14 residues. The CDR3 spells CASSQSPDTGELFF. The CDR3 DNA follows: TGTGCCAGCAGCCAATCCCCGGACACCGGGGAGCTGTTTTTT.

This chain links TRBV24-1 with TRBJ2-7, with D tentatively TRBD1 (7 bases). Germline V gene sequence: CDR1 KGHDR, CDR2 SFDVKD. The V and J ends lost 4 bases and 3 bases respectively, with 9 bases between them. The CDR3 totals 13 residues. CDR3 DNA sequence: TGTGCCACCAGTGACAGGGGGGACTACGAGCAGTACTTC. Its translation is CATSDRGDYEQYF.

The chain couples TRBV18 to TRBJ1-2; perhaps TRBD1 as D (5 bases). Looked up from germline, CDR1 is KGHSH and CDR2 is LQKENI. CDR3 length: 13 residues. V was trimmed by 2 bases and J by 6 bases, leaving 10 bases between them. This chain's CDR3 is CASSPTLQDGYTF. Written as DNA, the CDR3 is TGTGCCAGCTCACCAACATTACAGGATGGCTACACCTTC.

V and J are TRBV19 and TRBJ1-1; D might be TRBD1 (5 bases). Germline CDR1 and CDR2: LNHDA and SQIVND (reference sequence). The germline V and J ends were trimmed by 7 bases and 1 base, with 10 bases remaining between them. The CDR3 has 13 residues. CDR3 in amino acids: CASTPTENTEAFF. For the CDR3, the DNA is TGTGCCAGTACTCCGACAGAGAACACTGAAGCTTTCTTT.

V and J are TRBV24-1 and TRBJ2-7; a possible D gene is TRBD2 (7 bases). The germline CDR1 and CDR2 sequences are KGHDR and SFDVKD. V shed 4 bases and J shed 5 bases, with 11 bases lying between them. There are 13 residues in the CDR3. The CDR3 DNA reads as TGTGCCACCAGTGAATCGGGGGGCAACGAGCAGTACTTC. Translation: CATSESGGNEQYF.

The chain employs TRBV6-6 and TRBJ2-1, with D hard to call. CDR1 and CDR2 from the germline V gene are MNHNY and SVGAGI (reference sequence). Between the trimmed V and J ends, which lost 7 bases and 0 bases, there was a span of 7 bases. CDR3 size: 13 residues. The CDR3 reads CASTLSSYNEQFF. The DNA for the CDR3 is TGTGCCAGCACTCTTTCCTCCTACAATGAGCAGTTCTTC.

This chain links TRBV2 with TRBJ1-2, with 8 nucleotides matching TRBD1. The CDR3 totals 12 residues. The junction had 1 base not matched to a gene; V was cut back by 6 bases and J by 4 bases. Looked up from germline, CDR1 is SNHLY and CDR2 is FYNNEI. The CDR3 DNA is TGTGCCAGCAGGGACAGGGTCTATGGCTACACCTTC. The encoded protein is CASRDRVYGYTF.

The CDR3 DNA reads TGTGCCAGCAGCTTAGGACAGTCCTACGAGCAGTACTTC. This encodes CASSLGQSYEQYF. This chain uses TRBV11-2 with TRBJ2-7; the D gene is possibly TRBD1 (5 bases). The germline V and J ends were trimmed by 1 base and 1 base, with 5 bases remaining between them. This CDR3 comprises 13 residues. Looked up from germline, CDR1 is SGHAT and CDR2 is FQNNGV.

The chain carries TRBV3-1 (or the pseudogene TRBV3-2) and TRBJ2-1, with 8 bases matching TRBD1. The CDR3 covers 15 residues. J gave up 8 bases and V 1 base, and 7 bases lay outside the gene matches. Germline values: CDR1 LGHDT, CDR2 YNNKEL (reference sequence). The CDR3 DNA reads TGTGCCAGCAGCCAAGTGTGGACAGGGACTTATGAGCAGTTCTTC. It specifies CASSQVWTGTYEQFF.

This clone was observed a handful of times. V is TRBV28 and J is TRBJ1-5; D unresolved. This CDR3 has 13 amino acids. V lost 1 base, J lost 4 bases, and 5 bases lay in between. Germline values: CDR1 MDHEN, CDR2 SYDVKM. As DNA, the CDR3 is TGTGCCAGCAGTTTATCCTTTAATCAGCCCCAGCATTTT. Residues: CASSLSFNQPQHF.

This rearrangement joins TRBV9 to TRBJ2-5; D might be TRBD1 (7 bases). This CDR3 is built from 14 residues. V lost 4 bases and J lost 2, with 12 bases in between. Per the germline V gene, CDR1 is SGDLS and CDR2 is YYNGEE. CDR3 coding DNA: TGTGCCAGCAGCTCAGGGGGGCTACAAGAGACCCAGTACTTC. Residues: CASSSGGLQETQYF.